This entry features one T cell receptor (beta chain) sequence. Participant age was roughly 18 to 95 years, and participants resided in approximately 25 US areas. Clinical histories supplied by participants themselves formed the basis of cohort assignment. Per germline, CDR1 MDHEN and CDR2 SYDVKM. CDR3 length equals 14 residues. Losses at the gene ends were 6 bases for V and 2 bases for J; bases not matched to a gene: 4. Study processing details: Estimation of nucleated cell counts was performed using reference gene primer amplification. Method: immunoSEQ multiplex PCR; TCRdb's copy keeps in-frame clones and lacks some. The V and J calls and clone size come from that table; D and trimming were worked out from the DNA. The sample contains over 350,000 clones, roughly 87% of which appear only once. This entry is derived from a study of blood T cell repertoires in COVID-19. About the study: The cDNA or gDNA used as material had been derived from T cells, B-cell-depleted T cells, or PBMCs.

Sequenced: PBMCs or T cells enriched from blood (not recorded which). The chain has TRBV28 and TRBJ1-2; 9 bases map to TRBD1. This TCR derives from a woman younger than 30 with acute COVID-19. The CDR3 sequence is CASRKQGANYGYTF. The CDR3 DNA reads as TGTGCCAGCAGGAAACAGGGGGCGAACTATGGCTACACCTTC.